This section outlines one TCR beta chain sequence together with its context. Clones were sequenced by immunoSEQ multiplex PCR, and TCRdb holds only the in-frame ones, with some missing. The sample carries 45,000 to 50,000 clones, under 80% recorded once. The CDR3 runs to 18 residues. Germline CDR1 is ENHRY and CDR2 is SYGVKD. V was clipped by 6 bases and J by 5 bases; unmatched bases: 18. This sample stems from a study of memory CD4+ T cells and cytomegalovirus serostatus. The sort gate was single viable CD3+CD4+CD8-CD45RO+ cells for memory CD4+ T cells. Donors' CMV status reflects serum IgG against pp150, pp28, p38, p52.

The TCR was taken from an adult in good health and CMV-seronegative. This chain links TRBV10-3 with TRBJ2-5; 10 bases are shared with TRBD1. Sequenced material: memory CD4+ T cells from blood. The CDR3 protein is CAISDRDRGGVGEETQYF. The DNA of the CDR3 is TGTGCCATCAGCGACAGGGACAGGGGAGGCGTCGGCGAGGAGACCCAGTACTTC.